The rows below give T cell receptor beta chains drawn from one sample of a study of beta chain features in type 1 diabetes. Only in-frame clones appear in the TCRdb table, and some are missing; sequencing was by immunoSEQ multiplex PCR. Of 150,000 to 200,000 clones detected, about 63% appear once; the ten largest clones hold around 0.096%. Material for sequencing was naive CD4+ T cells from blood. Every receptor here comes from a man between 25 and 39 years old with type 1 diabetes. Each CDR3 is given with its conserved first and last residue. A D gene is named only where the DNA matches it firmly. The size entry is marked missing in some rows and otherwise reads once, few, many or a size class.

j_call clone_size v_call d_call cdr3_aa cdr3_nt
TRBJ2-5 few TRBV29-1 TRBD2 CSVVKTSGGLGQETQYF TGCAGCGTTGTGAAGACTAGCGGGGGGCTCGGCCAAGAGACCCAGTACTTC
TRBJ1-3 - TRBV5-1 - CASSPIDSNSGNTIYF TGCGCCAGCAGCCCTATAGACAGCAACTCTGGAAACACCATATATTTT
TRBJ2-1 - TRBV29-1 - CSVEDKRESSSYNEQFF TGCAGCGTTGAAGATAAAAGGGAAAGTAGCTCCTACAATGAGCAGTTCTTC
TRBJ2-1 once TRBV7-2 TRBD2 CASSSHGLAGGPIEQFF TGTGCCAGCAGCTCCCACGGACTAGCGGGGGGGCCGATTGAGCAGTTCTTC
TRBJ2-1 - TRBV7-9 TRBD2 CALHGGENNEQFF TGTGCCCTGCACGGGGGGGAAAACAATGAGCAGTTCTTC
TRBJ2-1 few TRBV5-1 TRBD1 CASSRRQGIDNEQFF TGCGCCAGCAGCCGACGACAGGGTATCGACAATGAGCAGTTCTTC
TRBJ1-1 few TRBV7-2 TRBD1 CASSFPLVGTGNTEAFF TGTGCCAGCAGCTTTCCCCTAGTTGGGACAGGGAACACTGAAGCTTTCTTT
TRBJ2-2 - TRBV5-1 - CASNAPEGTGELFF TGCGCCAGCAATGCTCCCGAGGGCACCGGGGAGCTGTTTTTT
TRBJ2-2 - TRBV7-2 - CASSSSTGELFF TGTGCCAGCAGCTCTAGCACCGGGGAGCTGTTTTTT
TRBJ2-1 - TRBV29-1 - CSVSSGPYNEQFF TGCAGCGTTTCTTCGGGCCCGTACAATGAGCAGTTCTTC
TRBJ2-1 - TRBV6-5 - CASRDRNEQFF TGTGCCAGCAGGGATCGCAATGAGCAGTTCTTC
TRBJ2-3 - TRBV11-2 - CASSLGVLDTQYF TGTGCCAGCAGCTTAGGGGTGTTGGATACGCAGTATTTT
TRBJ2-5 - TRBV6-4 TRBD1 CASSAGQGAWETQYF TGTGCCAGCAGCGCCGGACAGGGGGCATGGGAGACCCAGTACTTC
TRBJ2-2 - TRBV30 - CAWRAGTGELFF TGTGCCTGGAGGGCGGGGACCGGGGAGCTGTTTTTT
TRBJ2-7 - TRBV29-1 TRBD1 CSVQGQGANEQYF TGCAGCGTTCAGGGACAGGGGGCGAACGAGCAGTACTTC
TRBJ1-2 - TRBV30 TRBD1 CAWSVPGGQGTPYGYTF TGTGCCTGGAGTGTCCCCGGGGGACAGGGGACTCCCTATGGCTACACCTTC
TRBJ2-3 - TRBV9 TRBD2 CASSVLAGVTDTQYF TGTGCCAGCAGCGTACTCGCGGGGGTGACAGATACGCAGTATTTT
TRBJ1-2 - TRBV14 - CASSRAGRDYGYTF TGTGCCAGCAGCCGCGCGGGTCGAGACTATGGCTACACCTTC
TRBJ2-3 - TRBV2 - CASSVSTDTQYF TGTGCCAGCAGTGTCAGCACAGATACGCAGTATTTT
TRBJ1-6 - TRBV6-5 - CASSGPGSNNSPLHF TGTGCCAGCAGTGGTCCGGGATCTAATAATTCACCCCTCCACTTT
TRBJ1-4 - TRBV30 TRBD1 CAWSIQGLEKLFF TGTGCCTGGAGTATACAGGGGTTGGAAAAACTGTTTTTT
TRBJ1-6 - TRBV27 - CASSLYDRHPGNSPLHF TGTGCCAGCAGTTTATACGACCGGCACCCGGGGAATTCACCCCTCCACTTT
TRBJ2-7 - TRBV4-3 TRBD2 CASSRGAGVYEQYF TGCGCCAGCAGCCGAGGGGCGGGAGTCTACGAGCAGTACTTC
TRBJ2-1 - TRBV13 - CASSFSGAHNEQFF TGTGCCAGCAGCTTCTCCGGGGCCCACAATGAGCAGTTCTTC
TRBJ2-1 few TRBV7-6 TRBD1 CASSLGQEGNEQFF TGTGCCAGCAGCTTGGGACAGGAGGGCAATGAGCAGTTCTTC
TRBJ2-3 - TRBV18 - CASSPRLPGGASDTQYF TGTGCCAGCTCACCCCGCCTCCCGGGGGGCGCTTCAGATACGCAGTATTTT
TRBJ2-7 - TRBV30 - CAWSVREGQYF TGTGCCTGGAGTGTACGCGAGGGCCAGTACTTC
TRBJ1-2 - TRBV29-1 - CSVDLPYGYTF TGCAGCGTTGACCTCCCCTATGGCTACACCTTC
TRBJ2-5 - TRBV7-9 TRBD1 CASSSGQTYQETQYF TGTGCCAGCAGCTCGGGACAGACGTACCAAGAGACCCAGTACTTC
TRBJ2-4 - TRBV9 TRBD1 CASSPQTGGLAKNIQYF TGTGCCAGCAGCCCTCAGACAGGGGGTTTAGCCAAAAACATTCAGTACTTC
TRBJ2-3 - TRBV7-2 - CASSATRRMTDTQYF TGTGCCAGCAGCGCTACAAGGCGAATGACGGATACGCAGTATTTT
TRBJ2-1 - TRBV30 - CAWSPWASYNEQFF TGTGCCTGGAGTCCTTGGGCCTCCTACAATGAGCAGTTCTTC
TRBJ1-6 - TRBV5-6 - CASSSKGRRDSPLHF TGTGCCAGCAGCTCAAAGGGGCGCAGGGATTCACCCCTCCACTTT
TRBJ2-7 - TRBV10-3 - CAISEVAGVTAYEQYF TGTGCCATCAGTGAGGTCGCAGGGGTGACGGCCTACGAGCAGTACTTC
TRBJ2-1 - TRBV29-1 TRBD1 CSAGDRGIFDEQFF TGCAGCGCTGGGGACAGGGGGATCTTCGATGAGCAGTTCTTC
TRBJ2-7 - TRBV30 - CAWSTQGYEQYF TGTGCCTGGAGTACACAGGGCTACGAGCAGTACTTC
TRBJ2-7 - TRBV4-3 - CASSQDGGGAYEQYF TGCGCCAGCAGCCAAGATGGAGGGGGCGCGTACGAGCAGTACTTC
TRBJ2-6 - TRBV9 - CASSVDGTSSGANVLTF TGTGCCAGCAGCGTAGACGGCACGAGCTCTGGGGCCAACGTCCTGACTTTC
TRBJ2-5 few TRBV4-3 TRBD1 CASSKTGGNQETQYF TGCGCCAGCAGTAAGACAGGGGGGAACCAAGAGACCCAGTACTTC
TRBJ1-2 few TRBV30 - CAWSEHYGYTF TGTGCCTGGAGTGAACACTATGGCTACACCTTC
TRBJ2-3 few TRBV30 TRBD2 CAWTGTSSYTDTQYF TGTGCCTGGACAGGGACTAGCAGTTACACAGATACGCAGTATTTT
TRBJ2-3 - TRBV9 TRBD2 CASSRTSGGAPDTQYF TGTGCCAGCAGTCGGACTAGCGGGGGGGCCCCAGATACGCAGTATTTT
TRBJ2-3 few TRBV7-6 - CASSPVQSTDTQYF TGTGCCAGCAGCCCTGTCCAGAGCACAGATACGCAGTATTTT
TRBJ2-1 few TRBV29-1 TRBD2 CSVAQAGYNEQFF TGCAGCGTTGCTCAAGCGGGGTACAATGAGCAGTTCTTC
TRBJ2-7 once TRBV14 - CASSPPGLSISYEQYF TGTGCCAGCAGCCCACCGGGGCTCAGTATATCCTACGAGCAGTACTTC
TRBJ2-7 - TRBV7-9 - CASSPQGYFSSYEQYF TGTGCCAGCAGCCCCCAGGGGTACTTTAGCTCCTACGAGCAGTACTTC
TRBJ1-4 - TRBV30 - CAWSVNNRLEKLFF TGTGCCTGGAGTGTAAACAACCGCTTGGAAAAACTGTTTTTT
TRBJ2-3 - TRBV9 TRBD2 CASREREGTDTQYF TGTGCCAGCAGAGAAAGGGAGGGGACAGATACGCAGTATTTT
TRBJ2-1 - TRBV7-9 - CASSPLAGTEEQFF TGTGCCAGCTCCCCCTTGGCGGGGACCGAGGAGCAGTTCTTC
TRBJ1-5 - TRBV29-1 TRBD1 CSVSDRDSNQPQHF TGCAGCGTTTCAGACAGGGATAGCAATCAGCCCCAGCATTTT
TRBJ2-7 - TRBV30 - CAWSVLRADYEQYF TGTGCCTGGAGTGTACTCAGGGCTGACTACGAGCAGTACTTC
TRBJ2-7 - TRBV7-2 - CASSSTPYGEQYF TGTGCCAGCAGCTCTACCCCCTACGGTGAGCAGTACTTC
TRBJ2-1 few TRBV7-6 - CASSERIPYNEQFF TGTGCCAGCAGCGAAAGAATCCCCTACAATGAGCAGTTCTTC
TRBJ2-7 few TRBV9 - CASSAEFLAEQYF TGTGCCAGCAGCGCAGAATTCCTAGCCGAGCAGTACTTC
TRBJ1-6 few TRBV25-1 - CASSREIGPPLHF TGTGCCAGCAGCAGGGAAATCGGACCGCCCCTCCACTTT
TRBJ2-5 - TRBV6-5 TRBD1 CASSSWTGVMRETQYF TGTGCCAGCAGTTCCTGGACAGGGGTCATGCGAGAGACCCAGTACTTC
TRBJ2-6 - TRBV10-1 - CASSAGSGANVLTF TGCGCCAGCAGTGCCGGCTCTGGGGCCAACGTCCTGACTTTC
TRBJ1-2 - TRBV30 - CAWTIGGYGYTF TGTGCCTGGACTATAGGGGGTTATGGCTACACCTTC